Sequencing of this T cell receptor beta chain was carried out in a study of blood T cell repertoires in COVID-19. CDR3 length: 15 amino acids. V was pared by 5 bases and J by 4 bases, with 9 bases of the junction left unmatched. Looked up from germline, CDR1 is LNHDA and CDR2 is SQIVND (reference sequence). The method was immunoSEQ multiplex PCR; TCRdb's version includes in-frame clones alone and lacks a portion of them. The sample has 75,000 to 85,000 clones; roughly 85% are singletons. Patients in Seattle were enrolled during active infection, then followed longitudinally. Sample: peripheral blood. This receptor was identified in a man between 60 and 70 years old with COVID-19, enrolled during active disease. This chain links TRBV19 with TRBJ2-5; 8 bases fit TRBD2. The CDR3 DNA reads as TGTGCCAGTAGTGCCTCCGGGACTAGTCTAGAGACCCAGTACTTC. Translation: CASSASGTSLETQYF.